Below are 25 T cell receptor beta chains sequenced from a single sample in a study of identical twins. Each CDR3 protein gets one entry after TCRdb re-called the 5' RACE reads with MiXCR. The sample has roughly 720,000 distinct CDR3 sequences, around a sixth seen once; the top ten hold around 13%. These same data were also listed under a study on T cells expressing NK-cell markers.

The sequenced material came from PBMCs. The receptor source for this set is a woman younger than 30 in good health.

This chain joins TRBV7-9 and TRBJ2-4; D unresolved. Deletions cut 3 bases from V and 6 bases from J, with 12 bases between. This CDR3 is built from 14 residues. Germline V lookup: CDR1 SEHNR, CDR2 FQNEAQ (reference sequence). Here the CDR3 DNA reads TGTGCCAGCAGCTTTAACAGTCCGACAAACATTCAGTACTTC. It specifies CASSFNSPTNIQYF. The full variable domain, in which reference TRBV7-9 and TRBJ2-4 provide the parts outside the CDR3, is DTGVSQNPRHKITKRGQNVTFRCDPISEHNRLYWYRQTLGQGPEFLTYFQNEAQLEKSRLLSDRFSAERPKGSFSTLEIQRTEQGDSAMYLCASSFNSPTNIQYFGAGTRLSVL.

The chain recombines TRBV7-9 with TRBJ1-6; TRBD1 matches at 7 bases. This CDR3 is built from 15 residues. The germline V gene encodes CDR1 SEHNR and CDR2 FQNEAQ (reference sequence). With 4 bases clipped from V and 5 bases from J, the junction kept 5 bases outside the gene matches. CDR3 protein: CASSSQGGNNSPLHF. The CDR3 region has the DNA TGTGCCAGCAGCTCGCAGGGGGGGAATAATTCACCCCTCCACTTT. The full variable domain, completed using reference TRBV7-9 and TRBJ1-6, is DTGVSQNPRHKITKRGQNVTFRCDPISEHNRLYWYRQTLGQGPEFLTYFQNEAQLEKSRLLSDRFSAERPKGSFSTLEIQRTEQGDSAMYLCASSSQGGNNSPLHFGNGTRLTVT.

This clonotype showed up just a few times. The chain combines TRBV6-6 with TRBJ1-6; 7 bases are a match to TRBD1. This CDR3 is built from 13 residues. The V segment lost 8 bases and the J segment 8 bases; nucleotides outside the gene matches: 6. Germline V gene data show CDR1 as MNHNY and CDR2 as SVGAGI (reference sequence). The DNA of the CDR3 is TGTGCCAGCCGCCAGGGGGAAGATTCACCCCTCCACTTT. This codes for CASRQGEDSPLHF.

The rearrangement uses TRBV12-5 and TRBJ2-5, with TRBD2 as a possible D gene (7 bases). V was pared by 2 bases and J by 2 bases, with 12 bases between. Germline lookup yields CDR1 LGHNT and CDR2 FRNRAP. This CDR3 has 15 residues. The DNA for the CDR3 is TGTGCTAGTGGTTTGAGAGGGGGGGAACAAGAGACCCAGTACTTC. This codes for CASGLRGGEQETQYF.

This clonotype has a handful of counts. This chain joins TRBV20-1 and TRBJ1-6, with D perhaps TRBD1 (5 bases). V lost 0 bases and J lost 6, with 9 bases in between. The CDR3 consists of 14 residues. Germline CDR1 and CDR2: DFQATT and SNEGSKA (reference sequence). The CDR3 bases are TGCAGTGCTAGAGAAGGGGCCAGTAATTCACCCCTCCACTTT. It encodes CSAREGASNSPLHF.

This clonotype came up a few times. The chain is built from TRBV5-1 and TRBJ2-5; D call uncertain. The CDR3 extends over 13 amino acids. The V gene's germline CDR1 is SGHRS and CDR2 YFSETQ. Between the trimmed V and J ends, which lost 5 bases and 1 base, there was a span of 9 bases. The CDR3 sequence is CASRGAVQETQYF. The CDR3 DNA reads TGCGCCAGCAGAGGCGCGGTCCAAGAGACCCAGTACTTC.

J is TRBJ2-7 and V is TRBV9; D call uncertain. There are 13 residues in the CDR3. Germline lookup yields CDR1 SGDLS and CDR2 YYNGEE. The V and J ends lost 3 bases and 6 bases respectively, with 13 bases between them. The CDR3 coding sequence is TGTGCCAGCAGCGCGCTTCCAGTAGCCGAGCAGTACTTC. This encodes CASSALPVAEQYF.

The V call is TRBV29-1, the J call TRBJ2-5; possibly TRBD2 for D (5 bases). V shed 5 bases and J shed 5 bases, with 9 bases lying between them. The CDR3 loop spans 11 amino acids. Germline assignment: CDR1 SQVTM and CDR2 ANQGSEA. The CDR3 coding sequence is TGCAGCGTTCTCGGGATGGAGACCCAGTACTTC. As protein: CSVLGMETQYF.

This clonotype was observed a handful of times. This CDR3 reads CASTDIQAGGPGEQYF. The CDR3 region has the DNA TGCGCCAGCACAGACATTCAAGCGGGGGGGCCGGGTGAGCAGTACTTC. This chain uses TRBV5-1 with TRBJ2-7; 10 bases agree with TRBD2. V dropped 6 bases and J dropped 7; count of bases not matched to a gene: 16. This CDR3 comprises 16 residues. Germline values: CDR1 SGHRS, CDR2 YFSETQ. Variable domain in full (rest from reference TRBV5-1 and TRBJ2-7): KAGVTQTPRYLIKTRGQQVTLSCSPISGHRSVSWYQQTPGQGLQFLFEYFSETQRNKGNFPGRFSGRQFSNSRSEMNVSTLELGDSALYLCASTDIQAGGPGEQYFGPGTRLTVT.

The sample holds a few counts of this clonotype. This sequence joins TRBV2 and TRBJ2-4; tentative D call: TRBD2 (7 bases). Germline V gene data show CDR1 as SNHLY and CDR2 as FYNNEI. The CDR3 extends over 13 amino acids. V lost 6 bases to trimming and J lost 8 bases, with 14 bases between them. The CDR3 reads CASRTGGPDIQYF. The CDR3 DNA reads TGTGCCAGCAGGACCGGGGGGCCGGACATTCAGTACTTC.

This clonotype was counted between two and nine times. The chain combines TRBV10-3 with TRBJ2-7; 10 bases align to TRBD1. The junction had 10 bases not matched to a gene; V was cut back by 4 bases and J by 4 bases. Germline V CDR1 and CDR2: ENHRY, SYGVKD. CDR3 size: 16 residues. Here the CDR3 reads CAISGRDRGEFYEQYF. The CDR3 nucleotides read TGTGCCATCAGTGGACGGGACAGGGGCGAATTTTACGAGCAGTACTTC.

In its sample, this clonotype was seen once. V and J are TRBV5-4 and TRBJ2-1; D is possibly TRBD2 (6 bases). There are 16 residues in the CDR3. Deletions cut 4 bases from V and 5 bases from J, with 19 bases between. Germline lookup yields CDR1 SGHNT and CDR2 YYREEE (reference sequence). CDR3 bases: TGTGCCAGCAGCCTGAGGGTTATTAGCGGCAACAATGAGCAGTTCTTC. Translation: CASSLRVISGNNEQFF.

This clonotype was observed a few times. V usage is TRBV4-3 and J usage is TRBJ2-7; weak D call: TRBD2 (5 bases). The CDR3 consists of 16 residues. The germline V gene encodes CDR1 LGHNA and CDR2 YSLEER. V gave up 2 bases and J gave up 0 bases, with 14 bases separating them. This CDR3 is CASSQQKVRGSYEQYF. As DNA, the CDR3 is TGCGCCAGCAGCCAACAAAAGGTCCGGGGCTCCTACGAGCAGTACTTC.

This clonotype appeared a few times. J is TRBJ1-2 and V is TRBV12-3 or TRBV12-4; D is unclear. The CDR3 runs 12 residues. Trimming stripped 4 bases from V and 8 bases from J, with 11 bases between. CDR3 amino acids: CASSSQGIGYTF. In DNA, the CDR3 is TGTGCCAGCAGTTCCCAAGGGATCGGCTACACCTTC.

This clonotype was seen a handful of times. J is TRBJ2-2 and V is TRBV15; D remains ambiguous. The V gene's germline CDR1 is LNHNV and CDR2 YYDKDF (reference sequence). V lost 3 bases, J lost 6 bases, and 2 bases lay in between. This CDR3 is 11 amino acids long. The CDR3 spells CATSSAGELFF. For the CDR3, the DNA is TGTGCCACCAGCAGCGCCGGGGAGCTGTTTTTT.

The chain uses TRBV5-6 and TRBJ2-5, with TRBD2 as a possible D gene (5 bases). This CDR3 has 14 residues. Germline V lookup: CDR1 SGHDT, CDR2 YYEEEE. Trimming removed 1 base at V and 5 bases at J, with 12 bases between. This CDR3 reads CASSLWASMETQYF. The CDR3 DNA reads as TGTGCCAGCAGCTTGTGGGCTAGCATGGAGACCCAGTACTTC.

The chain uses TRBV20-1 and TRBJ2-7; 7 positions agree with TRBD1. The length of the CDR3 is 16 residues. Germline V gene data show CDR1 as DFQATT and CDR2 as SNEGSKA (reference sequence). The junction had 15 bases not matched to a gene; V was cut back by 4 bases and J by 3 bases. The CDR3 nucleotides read TGCAGTGCTACCCGTTTGGGGACAGTTCTCGACTACGAGCAGTACTTC. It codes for CSATRLGTVLDYEQYF.

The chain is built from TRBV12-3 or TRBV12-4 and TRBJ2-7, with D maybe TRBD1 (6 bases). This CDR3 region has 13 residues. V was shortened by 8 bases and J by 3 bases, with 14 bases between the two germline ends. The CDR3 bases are TGTGCCAGCCTTCGGGACAACGGCTACGAGCAGTACTTC. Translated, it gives CASLRDNGYEQYF.

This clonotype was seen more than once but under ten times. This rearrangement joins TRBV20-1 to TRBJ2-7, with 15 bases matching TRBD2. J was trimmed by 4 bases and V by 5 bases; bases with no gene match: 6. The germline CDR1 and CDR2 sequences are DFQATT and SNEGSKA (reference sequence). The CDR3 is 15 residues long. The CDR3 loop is CSAPRTSGREYEQYF. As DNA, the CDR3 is TGCAGTGCTCCGCGGACTAGCGGGAGGGAGTACGAGCAGTACTTC.

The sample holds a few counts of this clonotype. CDR3 amino acids: CSVGTDSYEQYF. CDR3 in DNA: TGCAGCGTGGGGACAGATTCCTACGAGCAGTACTTC. This chain connects TRBV29-1 to TRBJ2-7, with TRBD1 identical over 7 bases. The CDR3 sequence is 12 residues long. The V gene end was trimmed by 6 bases and the J gene end by 1 base; junction bases not matched to a gene: 3. Germline V gives CDR1 SQVTM, CDR2 ANQGSEA.

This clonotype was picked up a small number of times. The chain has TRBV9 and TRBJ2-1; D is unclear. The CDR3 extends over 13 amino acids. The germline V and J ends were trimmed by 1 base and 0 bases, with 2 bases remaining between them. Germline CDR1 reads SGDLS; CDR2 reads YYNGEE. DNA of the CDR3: TGTGCCAGCAGCGTATACTCCTACAATGAGCAGTTCTTC. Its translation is CASSVYSYNEQFF.

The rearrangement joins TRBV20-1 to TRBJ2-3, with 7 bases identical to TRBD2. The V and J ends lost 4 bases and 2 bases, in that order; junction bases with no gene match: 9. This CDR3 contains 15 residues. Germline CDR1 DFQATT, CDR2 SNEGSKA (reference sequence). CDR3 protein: CSAKSFGGTTDTQYF. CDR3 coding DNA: TGCAGTGCTAAATCATTCGGGGGGACCACAGATACGCAGTATTTT.

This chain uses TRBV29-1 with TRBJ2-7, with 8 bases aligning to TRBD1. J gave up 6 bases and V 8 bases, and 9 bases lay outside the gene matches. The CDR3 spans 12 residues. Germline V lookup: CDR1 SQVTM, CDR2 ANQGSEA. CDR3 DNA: TGCAGCACCGGACAGGGTAGGGGCGAGCAGTACTTC. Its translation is CSTGQGRGEQYF.

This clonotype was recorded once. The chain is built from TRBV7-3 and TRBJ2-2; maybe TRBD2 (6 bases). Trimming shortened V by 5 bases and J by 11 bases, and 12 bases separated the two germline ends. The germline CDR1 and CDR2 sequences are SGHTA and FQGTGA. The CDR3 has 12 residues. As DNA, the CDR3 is TGTGCCAGCAGCCATACGGGGGTTGAGCTGTTTTTT. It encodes CASSHTGVELFF.

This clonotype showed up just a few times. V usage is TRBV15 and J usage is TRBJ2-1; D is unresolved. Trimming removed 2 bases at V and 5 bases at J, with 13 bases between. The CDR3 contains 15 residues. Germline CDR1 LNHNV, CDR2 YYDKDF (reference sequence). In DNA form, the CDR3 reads TGTGCCACCAGCAGATCCGCGGACCTAGACAATGAGCAGTTCTTC. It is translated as CATSRSADLDNEQFF.